The clone carrying this T cell receptor beta chain was observed a handful of times. This sample was included in a study of blood T cell repertoires in COVID-19. Study-level information: Samples taken during acute and convalescent COVID-19 were collected in the United States, Italy and Spain.

Sequencing used immunoSEQ multiplex PCR; TCRdb keeps in-frame clones, though not all of them. The table lists 250,000 to 350,000 clones, 90% of them singletons. Sequencing was done on a sample of PBMCs or T cells enriched from blood (not recorded which). The source of this sequence is a woman between 18 and 30 years old with acute COVID-19.

CDR3 in DNA: TGTGCCTCCCAAGGACTAGCGGGAAATGAGCAGTACTTC. Its protein product is CASQGLAGNEQYF. The rearrangement joins TRBV30 to TRBJ2-7, with 12 bases aligning to TRBD2. The CDR3 extends over 13 amino acids. From germline, CDR1 is GTSNPN and CDR2 SVGIG (reference sequence). Trimming took 7 bases from V and 7 from J; bases not matched to a gene: 8.